This T cell receptor beta chain was profiled in a study of T cell responses to AZD1222 COVID-19 vaccine. The assay was immunoSEQ multiplex PCR, and TCRdb's table has in-frame clones only and misses some. The sample includes some 130,000 clones, approximately 85% of them seen just once. The study, taken as a whole, reports: CD4 TCRs covered the whole spike, strongest at regions 160-218 and 743-854.

Worth noting for this clone: No antigen is known for it.

This CDR3 has 14 residues. V gave up 4 bases and J gave up 8 bases; unmatched junction bases: 5. The V gene's germline CDR1 is SNHLY and CDR2 FYNNEI. The chain recombines TRBV2 with TRBJ1-6, with 7 nucleotides matching TRBD1. The clonotype originates from an adult who received the MenACWY meningococcal vaccine as a control. The input for sequencing was peripheral blood, taken 28 days after the second dose of the MenACWY control vaccine. The CDR3 DNA follows: TGTGCCAGCAGTGTCCGGGACAGTGATTCACCCCTCCACTTT. It codes for CASSVRDSDSPLHF.